The subject of this entry is one T cell receptor (beta chain). This clonotype was observed a handful of times. Its target antigen remains unknown. Nothing much larger sits one base from this clone, and base qualities are not available. These data are taken from a study of patients and donors after allogeneic stem cell transplantation (dated by TCRdb to 2018 to 2020). The germline V gene provides CDR1 SQVTM and CDR2 ANQGSEA. From its cysteine to its phenylalanine, the CDR3 spans 14 amino acids. The read is trimmed to its CDR3 DNA, 42 bases read in frame from base 1. V is cut by 5 bases and J by 0 bases, and the space between the germline ends is 11 bases. The method was RT-PCR. The instrument was a NextSeq 550. TCRdb ran its own pipeline on the public reads, namely fastp trimming at Q25 and MiXCR clone calling, and kept in-frame beta chains. Each CDR3 protein appears once, grouped with its most common genes and DNA. The sample includes 100,000 to 130,000 distinct CDR3 sequences, with around 33% observed a single time. The ten top clones hold 27% of the sample.

This sequence was found in a human donor who was either an allogeneic HSCT recipient or a stem cell or donor lymphocyte infusion donor (not recorded which). It is not recorded whose cells these are; they may come from a transplant donor. The rearrangement joined TRBV29-1 to TRBJ1-3; the best D guess is TRBD1, with 6 bases matching. The sample taken for sequencing was blood, either unsorted or a sorted T cell fraction (not recorded which). The DNA sequence is as follows: TGCAGCGTTCGTACAGGGTTCTCTGGAAACACCATATATTTT. Protein translation: CSVRTGFSGNTIYF.